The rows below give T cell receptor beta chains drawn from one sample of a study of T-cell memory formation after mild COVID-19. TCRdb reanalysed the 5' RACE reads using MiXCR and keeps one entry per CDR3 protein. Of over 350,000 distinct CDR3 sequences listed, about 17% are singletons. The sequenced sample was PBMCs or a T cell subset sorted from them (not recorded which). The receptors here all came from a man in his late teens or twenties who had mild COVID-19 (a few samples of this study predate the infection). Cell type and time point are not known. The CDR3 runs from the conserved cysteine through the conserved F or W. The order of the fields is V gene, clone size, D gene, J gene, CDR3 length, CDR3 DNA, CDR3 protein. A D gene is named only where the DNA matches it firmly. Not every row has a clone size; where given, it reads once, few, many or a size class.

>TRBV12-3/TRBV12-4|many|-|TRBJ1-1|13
TGTGCCAGCAGCCTTCGGGGGGCGACTGAAGCTTTCTTT
CASSLRGATEAFF
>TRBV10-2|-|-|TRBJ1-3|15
TGCGCCAGCAGTGTGGTTGGGGGCAAAGGAAACACCATATATTTT
CASSVVGGKGNTIYF
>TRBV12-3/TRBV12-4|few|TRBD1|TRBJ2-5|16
TGTGCCAGCAGTCGGGTTGACAGGGTCGAGTGGTGGACCCAGTACTTC
CASSRVDRVEWWTQYF
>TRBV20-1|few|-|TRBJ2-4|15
TGCAGTGCTAGGTGGTGGGGAAGGGCCAAAAACATTCAGTACTTC
CSARWWGRAKNIQYF
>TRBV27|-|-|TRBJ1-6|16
TGTGCCAGCAGCTCCTCCCCCGGGCCCCTGGATTCACCCCTCCACTTT
CASSSSPGPLDSPLHF
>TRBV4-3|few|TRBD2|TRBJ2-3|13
TGCGCCAGCAGCCAAGGACTAGCGGGGGGGCAGTATTTT
CASSQGLAGGQYF
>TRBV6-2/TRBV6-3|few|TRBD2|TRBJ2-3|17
TGTGCCAGCAGTTGGGGCTGGACTAGCGGGGGGCGCGGTACGCAGTATTTT
CASSWGWTSGGRGTQYF
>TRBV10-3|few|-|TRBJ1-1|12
TGTGCCATCCAATCAGGGGAAACTGAAGCTTTCTTT
CAIQSGETEAFF
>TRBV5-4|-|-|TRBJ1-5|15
TGTGCCAGCAGCATGGGGGGTTCTTCCAATCAGCCCCAGCATTTT
CASSMGGSSNQPQHF
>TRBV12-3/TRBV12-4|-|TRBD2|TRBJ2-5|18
TGTGCCAGCAGTTTCTCGGGACTAGCGAGGGGACGGCCCAGGACCCAGTACTTC
CASSFSGLARGRPRTQYF
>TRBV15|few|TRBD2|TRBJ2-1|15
TGTGCCACCGCCCCCCGGGGGGGCGTTTGGAATGAGCAGTTCTTC
CATAPRGGVWNEQFF
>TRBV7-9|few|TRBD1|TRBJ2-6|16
TGTGCCAGCAGGGTACGACAGGGAGCTGGGGCCAACGTCCTGACTTTC
CASRVRQGAGANVLTF
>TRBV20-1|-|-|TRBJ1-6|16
TGCAGTGCTAGAGTCGCAGGAGTCGGCTATAATTCACCCCTCCACTTT
CSARVAGVGYNSPLHF
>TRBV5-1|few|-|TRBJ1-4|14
TGCGCCAGCAGCTCGGGACGGCTTAATGAAAAACTGTTTTTT
CASSSGRLNEKLFF
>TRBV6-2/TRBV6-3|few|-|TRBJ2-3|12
TGTGCCAGCAGTTACTCTTGGCATACGCAGTATTTT
CASSYSWHTQYF
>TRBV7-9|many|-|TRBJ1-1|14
TGTGCCAGCAGCCCCCACTCTGAGGTGACTGAAGCTTTCTTT
CASSPHSEVTEAFF
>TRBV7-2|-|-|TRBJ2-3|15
TGTGCCAGCAGCTCATTGTTCGGGGTCGCAGATACGCAGTATTTT
CASSSLFGVADTQYF
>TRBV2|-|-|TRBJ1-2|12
TGTGCCAGCAGTGCAACAGACTATGGCTACACCTTC
CASSATDYGYTF
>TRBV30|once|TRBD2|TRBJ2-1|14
TGTGCCTGGAGTGTAAGGCGGGAGGGCACTGAGCAGTTCTTC
CAWSVRREGTEQFF
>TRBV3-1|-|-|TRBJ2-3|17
TGTGCCAGCAGCCAAGTGTGTGGCAGAACTAGCACAGATACGCAGTATTTT
CASSQVCGRTSTDTQYF
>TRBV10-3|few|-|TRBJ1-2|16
TGTGCCATCAGTGAGTCAAGGACTCAAACTAACTATGGCTACACCTTC
CAISESRTQTNYGYTF
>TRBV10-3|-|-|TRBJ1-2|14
TGTGCCATCAGTGCGTCGGTACAGGCGGGGGGCTACACCTTC
CAISASVQAGGYTF
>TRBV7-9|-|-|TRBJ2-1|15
TGTGCCAGCAGCTCGCGTCGTTCAGCCAACAATGAGCAGTTCTTC
CASSSRRSANNEQFF
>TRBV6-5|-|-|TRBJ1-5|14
TGTGCCAGCAGTTACTCTACAGGCGGCTGGCCCCAGCATTTT
CASSYSTGGWPQHF
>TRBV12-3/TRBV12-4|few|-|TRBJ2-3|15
TGTGCCAGCAGTCCTTGGGACCCGGGCCCAGATACGCAGTATTTT
CASSPWDPGPDTQYF
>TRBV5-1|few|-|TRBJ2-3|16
TGCGCCAGCAGCTTGGTAGGGGGGAGATTCACAGATACGCAGTATTTT
CASSLVGGRFTDTQYF
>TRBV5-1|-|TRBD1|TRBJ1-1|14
TGCGCCAGCACAGACAGGGGAATGAACACTGAAGCTTTCTTT
CASTDRGMNTEAFF
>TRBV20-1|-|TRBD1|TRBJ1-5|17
TGCAGTGCTAGTAGGGGGCACAGCCTTATTAGCAATCAGCCCCAGCATTTT
CSASRGHSLISNQPQHF
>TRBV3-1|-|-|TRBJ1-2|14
TGTGCCAGCAGCCAAGCTGTAGGCTCGGGTGGCTACACCTTC
CASSQAVGSGGYTF
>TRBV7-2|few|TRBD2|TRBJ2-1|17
TGTGCCAGCAGCACACCTCCCGGGACTAGGCAAGATGGTGAGCAGTTCTTC
CASSTPPGTRQDGEQFF
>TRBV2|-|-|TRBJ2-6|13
TGTGCCAGCAGTACCGGAGGGAAAAACGTCCTGACTTTC
CASSTGGKNVLTF